This T cell receptor (beta chain) was observed in a study of blood T cells in healthy people across ages. This CDR3 is built from 13 residues. Trimming cost V 0 bases and J 5 bases, with 5 bases left between them. From germline, CDR1 is SGHAT and CDR2 FQNNGV. With a J-beta primer mix and a sample-barcoded 5' primer, a second PCR ran 7 to 11 cycles. Paired-end reads containing CDR3 totaled no fewer than 3 million for each sample. TCRdb re-called the 5' RACE reads with MiXCR, one entry per CDR3 protein. The table includes hundreds of thousands of distinct CDR3 sequences, roughly 26% detected once. The V call is TRBV11-2, the J call TRBJ2-1; D remains unclear. This clonotype was sampled from a woman aged 70 to 79 in good health. Input material: blood. The CDR3 loop reads CASSLETHNEQFF. The DNA for the CDR3 is TGTGCCAGCAGCTTAGAAACCCACAATGAGCAGTTCTTC.